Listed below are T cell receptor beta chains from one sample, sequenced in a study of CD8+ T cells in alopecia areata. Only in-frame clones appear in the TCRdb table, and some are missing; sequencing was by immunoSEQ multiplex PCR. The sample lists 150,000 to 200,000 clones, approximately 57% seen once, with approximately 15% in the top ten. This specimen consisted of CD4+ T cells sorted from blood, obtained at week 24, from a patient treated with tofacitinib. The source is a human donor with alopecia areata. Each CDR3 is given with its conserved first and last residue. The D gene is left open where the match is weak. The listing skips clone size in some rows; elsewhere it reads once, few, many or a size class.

cdr3_nt: TGCGCCAGCAGCACGGGGACAGGTTCGAACACCGGGGAGCTGTTTTTT
cdr3_aa: CASSTGTGSNTGELFF
v_call: TRBV5-1
d_call: TRBD1
j_call: TRBJ2-2
clone_size: -

cdr3_nt: TGTGCCAGCAGTATCCAGGGAAACCAAGAGACCCAGTACTTC
cdr3_aa: CASSIQGNQETQYF
v_call: TRBV5-4
d_call: -
j_call: TRBJ2-5
clone_size: -

cdr3_nt: TGTGCCAGCAGTGGCCGGGACAGGGGTGGTGATACGCAGTATTTT
cdr3_aa: CASSGRDRGGDTQYF
v_call: TRBV6-5
d_call: TRBD1
j_call: TRBJ2-3
clone_size: -

cdr3_nt: TGTGCCAGTAGTATCGGACAGGGACGCAATCAGCCCCAGCATTTT
cdr3_aa: CASSIGQGRNQPQHF
v_call: TRBV19
d_call: TRBD1
j_call: TRBJ1-5
clone_size: -

cdr3_nt: TGTGCCAGCCAGGGGGATAGCAATCAGCCCCAGCATTTT
cdr3_aa: CASQGDSNQPQHF
v_call: TRBV2
d_call: TRBD1
j_call: TRBJ1-5
clone_size: few

cdr3_nt: TGCAGCGTTACCCAGGGGGGCGGTGGCTACACCTTC
cdr3_aa: CSVTQGGGGYTF
v_call: TRBV29-1
d_call: TRBD1
j_call: TRBJ1-2
clone_size: few

cdr3_nt: TGTGCCAGCAACCCCGACACCGGGGAGCTGTTTTTT
cdr3_aa: CASNPDTGELFF
v_call: TRBV6-1
d_call: -
j_call: TRBJ2-2
clone_size: -

cdr3_nt: TGCAGCGTTGAAGACAACGGAGCCCCGGCGCGTTACACCTTC
cdr3_aa: CSVEDNGAPARYTF
v_call: TRBV29-1
d_call: -
j_call: TRBJ1-2
clone_size: many

cdr3_nt: TGTGCCAGCTCACTAGACCGGGACAGTAATTCACCCCTCCACTTT
cdr3_aa: CASSLDRDSNSPLHF
v_call: TRBV18
d_call: TRBD1
j_call: TRBJ1-6
clone_size: -

cdr3_nt: TGCGCCAGCCGTAACCGGACGGTCCAAGAGACCCAGTACTTC
cdr3_aa: CASRNRTVQETQYF
v_call: TRBV5-1
d_call: -
j_call: TRBJ2-5
clone_size: -

cdr3_nt: TGTGCCAGTAGTCCCAACTCCGGGACAGGGTTGGCTAACTATGGCTACACCTTC
cdr3_aa: CASSPNSGTGLANYGYTF
v_call: TRBV19
d_call: TRBD1
j_call: TRBJ1-2
clone_size: -

cdr3_nt: TGTGCCTGGGGCAGGGCGGGCAATCAGCCCCAGCATTTT
cdr3_aa: CAWGRAGNQPQHF
v_call: TRBV30
d_call: -
j_call: TRBJ1-5
clone_size: -

cdr3_nt: TGTGCCAGTGGGTTTCTGAACACTGAAGCTTTCTTT
cdr3_aa: CASGFLNTEAFF
v_call: TRBV19
d_call: -
j_call: TRBJ1-1
clone_size: -

cdr3_nt: TGCGCCAGCAGCCAAGAGGGACAGCGGAGCCCTATTGGGGGCTACACCTTC
cdr3_aa: CASSQEGQRSPIGGYTF
v_call: TRBV4-3
d_call: TRBD1
j_call: TRBJ1-2
clone_size: -

cdr3_nt: TGTGCTAGTGGGTGGACTAGCGGTGAGACCCAGTACTTC
cdr3_aa: CASGWTSGETQYF
v_call: TRBV12-5
d_call: TRBD2
j_call: TRBJ2-5
clone_size: -

cdr3_nt: TGTGCCTGGAGTCCCGGCCCCACTCAGCCCCAGCATTTT
cdr3_aa: CAWSPGPTQPQHF
v_call: TRBV30
d_call: -
j_call: TRBJ1-5
clone_size: few

cdr3_nt: TGTGCCAGCAGTGAGGCGAACAATCAGCCCCAGCATTTT
cdr3_aa: CASSEANNQPQHF
v_call: TRBV2
d_call: -
j_call: TRBJ1-5
clone_size: few

cdr3_nt: TGTGCCAGCAGTTTAGCAGGGCACTATGGCTACACCTTC
cdr3_aa: CASSLAGHYGYTF
v_call: TRBV27
d_call: -
j_call: TRBJ1-2
clone_size: few

cdr3_nt: TGTGCCAGCAGTTATCGGGGGGGCAGAGGAGAAAAACTGTTTTTT
cdr3_aa: CASSYRGGRGEKLFF
v_call: TRBV27
d_call: -
j_call: TRBJ1-4
clone_size: -

cdr3_nt: TGTGCCTGGAAGGAGTCCGGGGCCAACGTCCTGACTTTC
cdr3_aa: CAWKESGANVLTF
v_call: TRBV30
d_call: -
j_call: TRBJ2-6
clone_size: -

cdr3_nt: TGCGCCAGCAGCCTGTGGGGGGACAGGGGTAATGAAAAACTGTTTTTT
cdr3_aa: CASSLWGDRGNEKLFF
v_call: TRBV5-1
d_call: TRBD1
j_call: TRBJ1-4
clone_size: few

cdr3_nt: TGTGCCAGCAGCGAAAACGGTGGCGGCAAAGCTTTCTTT
cdr3_aa: CASSENGGGKAFF
v_call: TRBV7-9
d_call: -
j_call: TRBJ1-1
clone_size: -

cdr3_nt: TGCAGCGCTGAAAGGGCTAGCGGGGGGGCCAAAAACATTCAGTACTTC
cdr3_aa: CSAERASGGAKNIQYF
v_call: TRBV29-1
d_call: TRBD2
j_call: TRBJ2-4
clone_size: -

cdr3_nt: TGTGCCAGCAGCTCCCGATCCGGGGCCAACGTCCTGACTTTC
cdr3_aa: CASSSRSGANVLTF
v_call: TRBV9
d_call: -
j_call: TRBJ2-6
clone_size: -

cdr3_nt: TGCGCCAGCAGCTTGGTGGATGAGCGGGGGCCCCCGGCGAACGACACCGGGGAGCTGTTTTTT
cdr3_aa: CASSLVDERGPPANDTGELFF
v_call: TRBV5-1
d_call: TRBD2
j_call: TRBJ2-2
clone_size: -

cdr3_nt: TGTGCCAGCAGCTTTGGGGAGAAAGAGACCCAGTACTTC
cdr3_aa: CASSFGEKETQYF
v_call: TRBV11-2
d_call: -
j_call: TRBJ2-5
clone_size: -

cdr3_nt: TGTGCCAGCAGTCCGTACAGGGGTGTCACAGATACGCAGTATTTT
cdr3_aa: CASSPYRGVTDTQYF
v_call: TRBV2
d_call: TRBD1
j_call: TRBJ2-3
clone_size: few

cdr3_nt: TGTGCCGGATGGGACAGGGCCTATGGCTACACCTTC
cdr3_aa: CAGWDRAYGYTF
v_call: TRBV6-5
d_call: TRBD1
j_call: TRBJ1-2
clone_size: -

cdr3_nt: TGCAGCGTTGGACAGGGGATGGAAAACACTGAAGCTTTCTTT
cdr3_aa: CSVGQGMENTEAFF
v_call: TRBV29-1
d_call: TRBD1
j_call: TRBJ1-1
clone_size: -

cdr3_nt: TGTGCCTGGACCGGGACAAGTTCAGCTCAAAAACTGTTTTTT
cdr3_aa: CAWTGTSSAQKLFF
v_call: TRBV30
d_call: -
j_call: TRBJ1-4
clone_size: -

cdr3_nt: TGTGCCAGCTCACCACAAAGCTTCAGCAATCAGCCCCAGCATTTT
cdr3_aa: CASSPQSFSNQPQHF
v_call: TRBV18
d_call: -
j_call: TRBJ1-5
clone_size: -

cdr3_nt: TGTGCCAGCTCACGCAGCGGAGGGCCGCCGGGACTTCGGGACTTC
cdr3_aa: CASSRSGGPPGLRDF
v_call: TRBV18
d_call: -
j_call: TRBJ2-7
clone_size: -

cdr3_nt: TGTGCCAGCAGCCCCACCCCAGGGGAATCTGGCTACACCTTC
cdr3_aa: CASSPTPGESGYTF
v_call: TRBV5-6
d_call: -
j_call: TRBJ1-2
clone_size: -